The 19 T cell receptor beta chains below were found in one sample sequenced in a study of immune heterogeneity within non-small cell lung tumors. TCR beta CDR3 was amplified by multiplex PCR, first round around 10 cycles, 32 V and 13 J primers. TCRdb processed the multiplex PCR reads anew with MiXCR; each CDR3 protein has one entry. The sample records about 3,600 distinct CDR3 sequences, about 30% being singletons. Template input, which was bulk tumor genomic DNA, totaled 600 to 650 ng per sample. Spaced far apart, several biopsies were taken from each primary tumor during surgery. Patients with untreated, newly diagnosed non-small cell lung cancer underwent curative surgery. The sample consisted of lung tumor tissue. These receptors came from a man in his sixties with non-small cell lung cancer.

This clonotype was counted only a few times. V and J are TRBV28 and TRBJ2-3; no clear D. Per the germline V gene, CDR1 is MDHEN and CDR2 is SYDVKM. CDR3 length: 12 amino acids. Deletions cut 3 bases from V and 4 bases from J, with 5 bases between. CDR3 protein: CASSFSPDTQYF. CDR3 in DNA: TGTGCCAGCAGTTTTTCCCCAGATACGCAGTATTTT.

In this sample, this clonotype is medium-sized. CDR3 residues: CASSQEEFSGNTGELFF. Written as DNA, the CDR3 is TGTGCCAGCAGCCAAGAAGAGTTTAGCGGGAACACCGGGGAGCTGTTTTTT. The chain is built from TRBV4-2 and TRBJ2-2; TRBD2 might be the D (6 bases). This CDR3 is built from 17 residues. Germline-derived CDR1 and CDR2 are LGHNA and YNFKEQ. V was clipped by 0 bases and J by 1 base, with 12 bases between them.

The chain links TRBV7-2 to TRBJ1-5; the match to TRBD1 covers 7 bases. CDR1 and CDR2 (germline): SGHTA, FQGNSA. This CDR3 is 15 amino acids long. V was pared by 5 bases and J by 3 bases, with 7 bases of the junction left unmatched. The CDR3 sequence is CASSGGQSNNQPQHF. CDR3 nucleotides: TGTGCCAGCAGCGGGGGACAGTCTAACAATCAGCCCCAGCATTTT. Full variable domain (missing parts from reference TRBV7-2 and TRBJ1-5): GAGVSQSPSNKVTEKGKDVELRCDPISGHTALYWYRQSLGQGLEFLIYFQGNSAPDKSGLPSDRFSAERTGGSVSTLTIQRTQQEDSAVYLCASSGGQSNNQPQHFGDGTRLSIL.

Relative to its sample, this clonotype is medium-sized. The chain joins TRBV6-1 to TRBJ2-7, with D possibly matching TRBD1 (6 bases). V was shortened by 4 bases and J by 9 bases, with 13 bases between the two germline ends. Germline lookup yields CDR1 MNHNS and CDR2 SASEGT. This CDR3 has 12 amino acids. CDR3 sequence reads: CASSGTAIGQYF. The CDR3, as DNA: TGTGCCAGCAGTGGGACAGCAATTGGGCAGTACTTC.

This clonotype was observed a few times. The chain is built from TRBV11-2 and TRBJ2-1; no clear D. Germline CDR1 and CDR2: SGHAT and FQNNGV. This CDR3 contains 15 residues. V lost 0 bases and J lost 9, with 15 bases in between. The CDR3 loop reads CASSLDRLLSFEQFF. The CDR3 region has the DNA TGTGCCAGCAGCTTAGATCGCCTTTTGTCTTTTGAGCAGTTCTTC.

V and J are TRBV28 and TRBJ2-5, with D possibly being TRBD1 or TRBD2 (5 bases each). This CDR3 comprises 16 residues. Trimming shortened V by 1 base and J by 5 bases, and 17 bases separated the two germline ends. Germline-derived CDR1 and CDR2 are MDHEN and SYDVKM. The CDR3 DNA sequence: TGTGCCAGCAGTTTATCCAGTGGTTTGTGGGGGGAGACCCAGTACTTC. Translation gives CASSLSSGLWGETQYF.

Judged by abundance, this clonotype is medium-sized. The chain employs TRBV19 and TRBJ1-4, with D possibly TRBD1 on 5 matching bases. Between the trimmed V and J ends, which lost 7 bases and 5 bases, there was a span of 11 bases. The CDR3 sequence is 13 residues long. The germline V gene has CDR1 LNHDA and CDR2 SQIVND (reference sequence). CDR3 protein: CASTWGINEKLFF. The CDR3 DNA sequence: TGTGCCAGTACATGGGGGATAAATGAAAAACTGTTTTTT.

Comments on this clonotype: Compared with germline, one end of the junction differs, possibly owing to a read error. The rearrangement uses TRBV9 and TRBJ1-2, with D maybe TRBD1 (6 bases). This CDR3 is 14 amino acids long. Germline assignment: CDR1 SGDLS and CDR2 YYNGEE. CDR3: CAGSVAQGIEGYTF. As DNA, the CDR3 is TGTGCCGGCAGCGTAGCCCAGGGGATAGAAGGCTACACCTTC.

The chain is built from TRBV27 and TRBJ2-5; the D is unclear. Germline CDR1 and CDR2: MNHEY and SMNVEV (reference sequence). Trimming removed 6 bases from V and 3 bases from J, with 14 bases in between. There are 14 residues in the CDR3. CDR3 nucleotides: TGTGCCAGCAGCTCGAACCAGGTTAAAGAGACCCAGTACTTC. This sequence encodes CASSSNQVKETQYF.

This clonotype was picked up a small number of times. CDR3 loop: CSVAGREGLTDTQYF. The CDR3 DNA reads as TGCAGCGTGGCGGGGCGGGAGGGCCTTACAGATACGCAGTATTTT. The genes are TRBV29-1 and TRBJ2-3, with TRBD2 identical over 9 bases. CDR3 length: 15 residues. V shed 6 bases and J 3 bases; nucleotides not matched to a gene: 10. Germline V lookup: CDR1 SQVTM, CDR2 ANQGSEA.

This clonotype is classed as medium-sized. The rearrangement uses TRBV2 and TRBJ2-1, with 12 bases aligning to TRBD2. The V gene's germline CDR1 is SNHLY and CDR2 FYNNEI. The CDR3 has 16 residues. J was trimmed by 2 bases and V by 6 bases; bases with no gene match: 5. The CDR3 spells CASRRTSGKAYNEQFF. The CDR3 coding sequence is TGTGCCAGCAGAAGGACTAGCGGGAAGGCCTACAATGAGCAGTTCTTC.

A word on this clonotype: The CDR3 does not close with the conserved phenylalanine or tryptophan, likely indicating a read error. The chain has TRBV7-8 and TRBJ2-1, with TRBD1 matching over 8 bases. The length of the CDR3 is 15 residues. J lost 8 bases, V lost 2 bases, and 8 bases had no gene match. Germline assignment: CDR1 SGHVS and CDR2 FQNEAQ. The CDR3 loop is CASSLSDRGSDEQFL. In DNA form, the CDR3 reads TGTGCCAGCAGCTTAAGTGACAGGGGATCCGATGAGCAGTTCTTG.

This chain uses TRBV10-3 with TRBJ2-1; 14 nucleotides agree with TRBD2. The CDR3 extends over 15 amino acids. In germline, CDR1 is ENHRY, CDR2 SYGVKD. The ends lost 3 bases at V and 7 bases at J; junction bases unmatched: 2. In DNA form, the CDR3 reads TGTGCCATCAGTGAATGGACTAGCGGGGGGAATGAGCAGTTCTTC. Residues: CAISEWTSGGNEQFF.

In its sample, this clonotype ranks as medium-sized. The chain employs TRBV5-1 and TRBJ2-3; perhaps TRBD1 as D (6 bases). Trimming pared 7 bases from V and 8 bases from J, leaving 17 bases between. This CDR3 contains 13 residues. CDR1 and CDR2 from the germline V gene are SGHRS and YFSETQ. The CDR3 DNA is TGCGCCAGCGGTGTGGGGGCCGAAGGTACGCAGTATTTT. Its translation is CASGVGAEGTQYF.

The genes are TRBV20-1 and TRBJ1-5; D is ambiguous. CDR3 length: 15 residues. The V end lost 3 bases, the J end lost 2 bases, and 14 bases lay between the germline ends. Germline V lookup: CDR1 DFQATT, CDR2 SNEGSKA (reference sequence). This CDR3 is CSASYPIGGNQPQHF. CDR3 in DNA: TGCAGTGCTAGTTACCCAATAGGAGGCAATCAGCCCCAGCATTTT.

This clonotype is classed as medium-sized. The gene calls are TRBV20-1 and TRBJ2-1; 13 bases are shared with TRBD2. The CDR3 sequence is 17 residues long. V shed 0 bases, J shed 9 bases, and the junction held 11 bases outside the gene matches. The germline gives CDR1 DFQATT, CDR2 SNEGSKA (reference sequence). The CDR3 protein is CSAREVLLAGGLSEQFF. The CDR3 DNA reads TGCAGTGCTAGAGAGGTCCTACTAGCGGGGGGGTTAAGTGAGCAGTTCTTC.

The rearrangement joins TRBV15 to TRBJ1-5; 7 bases align to TRBD1. The CDR3 contains 14 residues. Unmatched junction bases numbered 7, after V lost 7 bases and J lost 4 bases. Germline V CDR1 and CDR2: LNHNV, YYDKDF (reference sequence). The CDR3 DNA follows: TGTGCCACCAATGGTGGGACAGATAATCAGCCCCAGCATTTT. This codes for CATNGGTDNQPQHF.

This clonotype is categorized as large. The rearrangement links TRBV24-1 to TRBJ2-1, with 7 nucleotides matching TRBD2. Germline loops: CDR1 KGHDR, CDR2 SFDVKD. The CDR3 totals 14 residues. J lost 4 bases, V lost 4 bases, and 3 bases had no gene match. CDR3 in DNA: TGTGCCACCAGTGAAAGAGCGGGGTACAATGAGCAGTTCTTC. It codes for CATSERAGYNEQFF.

The chain has TRBV19 and TRBJ2-3; D not certain. CDR3 length: 16 residues. The V gene's germline CDR1 is LNHDA and CDR2 SQIVND (reference sequence). Trimming removed 5 bases at V and 4 bases at J, with 19 bases between. CDR3 residues: CASSLSTNDTPDTQYF. The CDR3 DNA reads TGTGCCAGTAGTCTCAGCACAAACGACACACCAGATACGCAGTATTTT.